Listed below are T cell receptor beta chains from one sample, sequenced in a study of post-analysis software for immune sequencing data. TCRdb re-called the PCR reads through MiXCR, storing one row per CDR3 protein. Of over 150,000 distinct CDR3 sequences listed, 25% to 35% are singletons. The sequenced material came from blood. These receptors came from a girl aged 10-17 years with multiple sclerosis. Each CDR3 is given with its conserved first and last residue. Fields, in order: clone size, V gene, CDR3 length, D gene, J gene, CDR3 protein, CDR3 DNA. The D gene is left open where the match is weak. Some rows mark clone size as missing; the rest say once, few, many or name a class of expanded clone.

-	TRBV4-2	18	TRBD1	TRBJ2-3	CASSQVLDRGSIGDTQYF	TGTGCCAGTAGCCAAGTCCTGGACAGGGGCTCTATCGGGGATACGCAGTATTTT
many	TRBV9	13	TRBD2	TRBJ2-1	CASSDRGGNEQFF	TGTGCCAGCAGCGACCGGGGGGGCAATGAGCAGTTCTTC
many	TRBV6-5	14	-	TRBJ1-6	CASSYGGANSPLHF	TGTGCCAGCAGTTATGGGGGGGCTAATTCACCCCTCCACTTT
-	TRBV29-1	13	TRBD1	TRBJ2-7	CSVRQGSSYEQYF	TGCAGCGTTCGACAGGGGAGCTCCTACGAGCAGTACTTC
-	TRBV24-1	13	-	TRBJ2-1	CATSDLNYNEQFF	TGTGCCACCAGTGACCTGAATTACAATGAGCAGTTCTTC
-	TRBV28	16	-	TRBJ2-3	CASSFPSQGRSDTQYF	TGTGCCAGCAGTTTTCCCTCCCAGGGACGGTCAGATACGCAGTATTTT
-	TRBV4-1	19	TRBD1	TRBJ2-6	CASSQGSGGAFSGANVLTF	TGCGCCAGCAGCCAAGGATCAGGGGGCGCATTCTCTGGGGCCAACGTCCTGACTTTC
many	TRBV12-3/TRBV12-4	16	-	TRBJ1-1	CASSPGRGWMNTEAFF	TGTGCCAGCAGTCCAGGACGTGGGTGGATGAACACTGAAGCTTTCTTT
many	TRBV12-3/TRBV12-4	13	-	TRBJ2-4	CASSSGATDIQYF	TGTGCCAGCAGTTCCGGGGCTACGGACATTCAGTACTTC
few	TRBV6-5	16	-	TRBJ2-6	CASSYSGETGANVLTF	TGTGCCAGCAGTTACTCGGGGGAGACTGGGGCCAACGTCCTGACTTTC
few	TRBV30	13	TRBD1	TRBJ1-2	CAWTRDRGLGYTF	TGTGCCTGGACGCGGGACAGGGGGCTTGGCTACACCTTC
-	TRBV24-1	14	-	TRBJ2-5	CTTSETGYQETQYF	TGTACCACCAGTGAAACAGGGTACCAAGAGACCCAGTACTTC
many	TRBV5-6	13	TRBD1	TRBJ1-2	CASSLRTGGGYTF	TGTGCCAGCAGCCTAAGGACAGGGGGCGGCTACACCTTC
few	TRBV5-1	14	-	TRBJ1-1	CASSPGRAGTEAFF	TGCGCCAGCAGTCCAGGGAGGGCCGGCACTGAAGCTTTCTTT
many	TRBV20-1	13	TRBD1	TRBJ2-7	CSAEPGQGYEQYF	TGCAGTGCTGAGCCGGGACAGGGGTACGAGCAGTACTTC
-	TRBV6-1	13	-	TRBJ2-5	CASSEALKETQYF	TGTGCCAGCAGTGAAGCGCTCAAAGAGACCCAGTACTTC
-	TRBV7-3	15	-	TRBJ1-1	CASSPGGGAGTEAFF	TGTGCCAGCAGCCCCGGGGGGGGCGCGGGAACTGAAGCTTTCTTT
many	TRBV29-1	12	-	TRBJ1-2	CSALQVNYGYTF	TGCAGCGCCCTACAAGTGAACTATGGCTACACCTTC
-	TRBV7-9	15	-	TRBJ2-7	CASSPGDKSSYEQYF	TGTGCCAGCAGCCCTGGGGACAAGAGCTCCTACGAGCAGTACTTC
many	TRBV25-1	18	-	TRBJ2-5	CASSGGLQGRGIQETQYF	TGTGCCAGCAGTGGCGGGTTACAGGGGAGGGGGATACAAGAGACCCAGTACTTC
many	TRBV5-5	13	-	TRBJ2-1	CASSLAGSNEQFF	TGTGCCAGCAGCTTGGCTGGGAGCAATGAGCAGTTCTTC
few	TRBV9	14	TRBD2	TRBJ2-1	CASSASGGLDEQFF	TGTGCCAGCAGCGCTAGCGGGGGGCTGGATGAGCAGTTCTTC
-	TRBV4-1	14	-	TRBJ1-5	CASSQVGGNQPQHF	TGCGCCAGCAGCCAAGTAGGGGGGAATCAGCCCCAGCATTTT
-	TRBV9	15	-	TRBJ2-7	CASGVARGGFYEQYF	TGTGCCAGCGGCGTAGCAAGAGGTGGCTTTTACGAGCAGTACTTC
-	TRBV7-9	13	-	TRBJ2-1	CAIRGPLGDEQFF	TGCGCCATACGAGGACCCCTGGGGGATGAGCAGTTCTTC
-	TRBV20-1	11	-	TRBJ2-5	CSAGTQETQYF	TGCAGTGCCGGCACCCAAGAGACCCAGTACTTC
-	TRBV20-1	16	TRBD1	TRBJ1-2	CSAPLVGTGGSCGYTF	TGCAGTGCTCCTCTGGTGGGGACAGGGGGCTCCTGTGGCTACACCTTC
many	TRBV7-9	15	TRBD2	TRBJ2-1	CASSLLAGTYNEQFF	TGTGCCAGCAGCTTACTAGCGGGAACCTACAATGAGCAGTTCTTC
-	TRBV9	15	TRBD2	TRBJ2-1	CASSVWTSGYNEQFF	TGTGCCAGCAGCGTATGGACTAGCGGGTACAATGAGCAGTTCTTC
-	TRBV7-9	13	-	TRBJ1-4	CASSFPSAVILFF	TGTGCCAGCAGCTTCCCCTCGGCAGTTATACTGTTTTTT
few	TRBV20-1	14	TRBD2	TRBJ2-7	CSARGVSGTREQYF	TGCAGTGCTAGAGGGGTTAGCGGGACCCGCGAGCAGTACTTC
-	TRBV5-1	15	TRBD2	TRBJ2-7	CASRESSGSSYEQYF	TGCGCCAGCAGGGAATCTAGCGGGAGCTCCTACGAGCAGTACTTC
many	TRBV29-1	11	-	TRBJ2-1	CSVERGNEQFF	TGCAGCGTTGAACGCGGGAATGAGCAGTTCTTC
-	TRBV20-1	16	TRBD1	TRBJ2-1	CSARDRWDRGYNEQFF	TGCAGTGCTAGAGATCGGTGGGACAGGGGATACAATGAGCAGTTCTTC
-	TRBV5-1	14	-	TRBJ2-3	CASSPLAGTDTQYF	TGCGCCAGCAGCCCACTAGCAGGCACAGATACGCAGTATTTT
many	TRBV20-1	15	-	TRBJ1-2	CSARPVLAVNYGYTF	TGCAGTGCTAGGCCCGTTTTGGCAGTTAACTATGGCTACACCTTC
many	TRBV18	14	-	TRBJ2-5	CASSPRNSQETQYF	TGTGCCAGCTCACCACGGAACAGCCAAGAGACCCAGTACTTC
-	TRBV10-3	13	-	TRBJ1-2	CAISESRGNGCTF	TGTGCCATCAGTGAGTCACGGGGGAATGGCTGCACCTTC
-	TRBV28	17	TRBD2	TRBJ2-1	CASTLTGGLAGYNEQFF	TGTGCCAGCACCCTCACGGGAGGGCTAGCAGGTTACAATGAGCAGTTCTTC
-	TRBV7-2	13	-	TRBJ2-7	CASSRTSNYEQYF	TGTGCCAGCAGCAGGACAAGCAACTACGAGCAGTACTTC
-	TRBV5-6	17	-	TRBJ1-5	CASSVVVVEYSNQPQHF	TGTGCCAGCAGCGTTGTAGTTGTGGAATATAGCAATCAGCCCCAGCATTTT
many	TRBV20-1	14	-	TRBJ2-7	CSAPGRRDYYEQYF	TGCAGTGCTCCGGGACGCAGGGATTACTACGAGCAGTACTTC
few	TRBV5-1	13	-	TRBJ2-5	CASSLGSMETQYF	TGCGCCAGCAGCTTGGGTAGCATGGAGACCCAGTACTTC
-	TRBV19	13	-	TRBJ2-7	CASTPGPSYEQYF	TGTGCCAGTACTCCGGGTCCATCCTACGAGCAGTACTTC